These 27 T cell receptor beta chains were sequenced from one sample in a study of T-cell reconstitution after alpha-beta-depleted transplantation in children. The library targeted TCRbeta and was prepared with unique molecular identifiers. TCRdb passed the PCR reads through MiXCR, listing each CDR3 protein once. The sample lists 250,000 to 350,000 distinct CDR3 sequences; approximately 23% were seen once. The starting material was PBMCs, mostly from graft donor cells, obtained 180 days after TCRalphabeta/CD19-depleted stem cell transplant. The receptors were sampled from a male patient between 10 and 17 years old who had a stem cell transplant for acute lymphoblastic leukemia, so the T cells may come from the graft donor.

The chain employs TRBV7-3 and TRBJ1-1, with unresolved D. The CDR3 is made up of 13 amino acids. Trimming stripped 3 bases from V and 1 base from J, with 6 bases between. Germline lookup yields CDR1 SGHTA and CDR2 FQGTGA. The CDR3 sequence is CASSFGKNTEAFF. The CDR3 DNA reads as TGTGCCAGCAGCTTCGGAAAGAACACTGAAGCTTTCTTT. The full variable domain, its missing parts supplied by reference TRBV7-3 and TRBJ1-1, is GAGVSQTPSNKVTEKGKYVELRCDPISGHTALYWYRQSLGQGPEFLIYFQGTGAADDSGLPNDRFFAVRPEGSVSTLKIQRTERGDSAVYLCASSFGKNTEAFFGQGTRLTVV.

The rearrangement links TRBV3-1 to TRBJ1-1; TRBD1 aligns across 7 bases. The germline V gene has CDR1 LGHDT and CDR2 YNNKEL (reference sequence). V trimming: 0 bases; J trimming: 0 bases; junction bases outside the gene matches: 7. The length of the CDR3 is 17 residues. The CDR3 loop is CASSQDRRTGMNTEAFF. The CDR3 DNA reads TGTGCCAGCAGCCAAGATCGGCGGACAGGAATGAACACTGAAGCTTTCTTT.

This clonotype was found a few times. The chain joins TRBV5-1 to TRBJ1-1; D not certain. The CDR3 is made up of 15 amino acids. V lost 0 bases and J 3 bases, leaving 12 bases between the germline ends. Germline lookup yields CDR1 SGHRS and CDR2 YFSETQ. CDR3: CASSLAFRLDTEAFF. The CDR3 bases are TGCGCCAGCAGCTTGGCCTTTAGACTGGACACTGAAGCTTTCTTT.

Written as DNA, the CDR3 is TGTGCCATCAGTTTCTCGACAGGGACCAACTATGGCTACACCTTC. Its protein product is CAISFSTGTNYGYTF. The chain links TRBV10-3 to TRBJ1-2; TRBD1 matches at 7 bases. CDR1 ENHRY and CDR2 SYGVKD come from the germline V gene. CDR3 length equals 15 residues. The V segment lost 5 bases and the J segment 2 bases; nucleotides outside the gene matches: 8.

This clonotype was seen many times. This rearrangement joins TRBV12-3 or TRBV12-4 to TRBJ2-5; TRBD1 is a possible D gene (6 bases). The V end was cut by 5 bases, the J end by 5 bases, with 6 bases between. The CDR3 is 11 amino acids. The chain's CDR3 is CASSQGETQYF. DNA of the CDR3: TGTGCCAGCAGTCAGGGGGAGACCCAGTACTTC.

This clonotype was seen repeatedly, ten times or more. The chain is built from TRBV12-3 or TRBV12-4 and TRBJ1-1, with D unresolved. This CDR3 has 13 amino acids. Trimming removed 1 base from V and 4 bases from J, with 7 bases in between. The CDR3 region is CASSLGLRTEAFF. The DNA of the CDR3 is TGTGCCAGCAGTTTAGGGCTTCGCACTGAAGCTTTCTTT.

The chain combines TRBV7-9 with TRBJ2-5; 10 bases agree with TRBD2. This CDR3 has 17 residues. Trimming removed 0 bases from V and 5 bases from J; junction bases left unmatched: 9. The germline gives CDR1 SEHNR, CDR2 FQNEAQ (reference sequence). The CDR3 loop reads CASSLALAGGGWETQYF. DNA for the CDR3: TGTGCCAGCAGCTTAGCCTTAGCGGGAGGCGGCTGGGAGACCCAGTACTTC.

This clonotype was detected a few times. The chain joins TRBV6-2 or TRBV6-3 to TRBJ2-3, with TRBD2 identical over 12 bases. The CDR3 is made up of 17 amino acids. V gave up 3 bases and J gave up 5 bases; unmatched junction bases: 9. Germline assignment: CDR1 MNHEY and CDR2 SVGEGT. CDR3 DNA: TGTGCCAGCAGTTATTCTGCGACTAGCGGGAGAGGAGATACGCAGTATTTT. Protein product: CASSYSATSGRGDTQYF.

This clonotype was detected only a few times. The CDR3 DNA reads as TGTGCCACCAGTGATTTGTGGACAGCACAATATACACACTACGAGCAGTACTTC. Protein: CATSDLWTAQYTHYEQYF. J is TRBJ2-7 and V is TRBV24-1, with a tentative D call TRBD1 (6 bases). Trimming removed 0 bases from V and 3 bases from J, with 20 bases in between. Germline V CDR1 and CDR2: KGHDR, SFDVKD. This CDR3 has 18 amino acids.

This clonotype has just a few counts. V usage is TRBV7-2 and J usage is TRBJ2-1; D is unresolved. Germline V gives CDR1 SGHTA, CDR2 FQGNSA. CDR3 size: 13 residues. Trimming removed 1 base from V and 9 bases from J, with 10 bases in between. The CDR3, as DNA: TGTGCCAGCAGCTTAGTAGGTCTCAGTGAGCAGTTCTTC. This translates into CASSLVGLSEQFF.

The rearrangement links TRBV7-9 to TRBJ1-1; D is undetermined. Trimming stripped 4 bases from V and 2 bases from J, with 11 bases between. Germline V gives CDR1 SEHNR, CDR2 FQNEAQ (reference sequence). The CDR3 length is 14 residues. The CDR3 spells CASSSRSGNTEAFF. The CDR3 nucleotides are TGTGCCAGCAGCTCGCGGTCGGGAAACACTGAAGCTTTCTTT.

The chain carries TRBV11-1 and TRBJ2-6, with D perhaps matching TRBD2 (5 bases). CDR1 and CDR2 from the germline V gene are SGHAT and FQDESV (reference sequence). CDR3 size: 20 residues. V was pared by 4 bases and J by 0 bases, with 22 bases between. The CDR3 reads CASSSEDWLTLNSGANVLTF. The CDR3 DNA reads as TGTGCCAGCAGCTCGGAGGACTGGTTGACTCTGAACTCTGGGGCCAACGTCCTGACTTTC.

The rearrangement uses TRBV5-1 and TRBJ2-7, with D possibly called TRBD1 or TRBD2 (6 bases each). The germline V gene encodes CDR1 SGHRS and CDR2 YFSETQ. V shed 2 bases and J shed 0 bases, with 12 bases lying between them. This CDR3 comprises 15 residues. The CDR3 loop is CASSFGGLASYEQYF. The CDR3 DNA reads TGCGCCAGCAGCTTTGGGGGGCTAGCCTCCTACGAGCAGTACTTC. Drawing the rest from reference TRBV5-1 and TRBJ2-7, the complete variable domain is KAGVTQTPRYLIKTRGQQVTLSCSPISGHRSVSWYQQTPGQGLQFLFEYFSETQRNKGNFPGRFSGRQFSNSRSEMNVSTLELGDSALYLCASSFGGLASYEQYFGPGTRLTVT.

The rearrangement uses TRBV7-9 and TRBJ2-1; unclear D gene. V was pared by 6 bases and J by 0 bases, with 12 bases between. This CDR3 spans 15 amino acids. The germline gives CDR1 SEHNR, CDR2 FQNEAQ (reference sequence). CDR3 in DNA: TGTGCCAGCAGTCCAAGCGTTAGCTCCTACAATGAGCAGTTCTTC. Protein: CASSPSVSSYNEQFF.

The chain employs TRBV29-1 and TRBJ2-1; 9 bases match TRBD2. The CDR3 totals 14 residues. With 1 base clipped from V and 9 bases from J, the junction kept 7 bases outside the gene matches. CDR1 SQVTM and CDR2 ANQGSEA come from the germline V gene. CDR3 protein: CSVEASAAGGEQFF. The CDR3 bases are TGCAGCGTTGAAGCGTCAGCAGCGGGAGGTGAGCAGTTCTTC.

V is TRBV5-1 and J is TRBJ1-5; D not certain. V lost 0 bases and J lost 6, with 13 bases in between. The CDR3 loop spans 15 amino acids. Germline values: CDR1 SGHRS, CDR2 YFSETQ. CDR3 residues: CASSLGFEIGQPQHF. CDR3 in DNA: TGCGCCAGCAGCTTGGGGTTTGAAATAGGTCAGCCCCAGCATTTT.

The chain employs TRBV4-1 and TRBJ2-2; no definite D call. V lost 1 base and J 4 bases, leaving 7 bases between the germline ends. The CDR3 totals 14 residues. The germline V gene encodes CDR1 MGHRA and CDR2 YSYEKL. In DNA, the CDR3 is TGCGCCAGCAGCCAAGGGCCCTCCACCGGGGAGCTGTTTTTT. It translates to CASSQGPSTGELFF.

The chain employs TRBV6-5 and TRBJ2-5; D is possibly TRBD1 or TRBD2 (6 bases each). Germline V gene sequence: CDR1 MNHEY, CDR2 SVGAGI. V was shortened by 4 bases and J by 5 bases, with 14 bases between the two germline ends. The CDR3 covers 14 residues. The CDR3 reads CASSFTGAGETQYF. DNA for the CDR3: TGTGCCAGCAGTTTTACGGGGGCGGGGGAGACCCAGTACTTC.

The chain combines TRBV9 with TRBJ2-3; a weak D match, TRBD1 (5 bases). Trimming took 5 bases from V and 4 from J, leaving 17 bases between them. Germline V gene lookup returns CDR1 SGDLS and CDR2 YYNGEE. CDR3 size: 15 residues. CDR3 in DNA: TGTGCCAGCAGTGCTGCGGCAGGGTTCGCAGATACGCAGTATTTT. Its protein product is CASSAAAGFADTQYF.

The chain employs TRBV7-9 and TRBJ2-3; no definite D call. Germline-derived CDR1 and CDR2 are SEHNR and FQNEAQ (reference sequence). CDR3 length equals 16 residues. V dropped 1 base and J dropped 0 bases, with 11 bases sitting between them. CDR3 in amino acids: CASSLVNLPSTDTQYF. CDR3 nucleotide sequence: TGTGCCAGCAGCTTAGTTAACCTACCCAGCACAGATACGCAGTATTTT. Complete variable domain (other parts from reference TRBV7-9 and TRBJ2-3): DTGVSQNPRHKITKRGQNVTFRCDPISEHNRLYWYRQTLGQGPEFLTYFQNEAQLEKSRLLSDRFSAERPKGSFSTLEIQRTEQGDSAMYLCASSLVNLPSTDTQYFGPGTRLTVL.

The V gene is TRBV7-3, the J gene TRBJ1-6; 8 bases are shared with TRBD1. Germline loops: CDR1 SGHTA, CDR2 FQGTGA. CDR3 length: 13 amino acids. J gave up 12 bases and V 4 bases, and 5 bases lay outside the gene matches. CDR3 DNA sequence: TGTGCCAGCAGCTCCGACAGGGGCCGACCCCTCCACTTT. This gives the protein CASSSDRGRPLHF.

The gene calls are TRBV11-1 and TRBJ1-1, with 9 positions matching TRBD1. V lost 3 bases, J lost 3 bases, and 14 bases stayed unmatched. The CDR3 is 18 amino acids. Germline assignment: CDR1 SGHAT and CDR2 FQDESV (reference sequence). The DNA for the CDR3 is TGTGCCAGCAGCTTGGGTAAACTACAGGGGGCAGTTGACACTGAAGCTTTCTTT. Its protein product is CASSLGKLQGAVDTEAFF. Variable domain in full (rest from reference TRBV11-1 and TRBJ1-1): EAEVAQSPRYKITEKSQAVAFWCDPISGHATLYWYRQILGQGPELLVQFQDESVVDDSQLPKDRFSAERLKGVDSTLKIQPAELGDSAMYLCASSLGKLQGAVDTEAFFGQGTRLTVV.

This clonotype was seen a few times. The chain uses TRBV15 and TRBJ1-4; 8 bases align to TRBD1. The V gene's germline CDR1 is LNHNV and CDR2 YYDKDF (reference sequence). This CDR3 is built from 15 residues. The junction had 2 bases not matched to a gene; V was cut back by 1 base and J by 4 bases. The CDR3 sequence: CATSRGDRLNEKLFF. In nucleotides, the CDR3 is TGTGCCACCAGCAGAGGGGACAGGCTTAATGAAAAACTGTTTTTT. The whole variable domain, filled in from reference TRBV15 and TRBJ1-4, reads DAMVIQNPRYQVTQFGKPVTLSCSQTLNHNVMYWYQQKSSQAPKLLFHYYDKDFNNEADTPDNFQSRRPNTSFCFLDIRSPGLGDTAMYLCATSRGDRLNEKLFFGSGTQLSVL.

This clonotype was picked up a small number of times. The chain recombines TRBV7-9 with TRBJ2-1; the D gene is possibly TRBD1 (6 bases). Deletions cut 4 bases from V and 6 bases from J, with 19 bases between. The CDR3 is 16 residues long. Per germline, CDR1 SEHNR and CDR2 FQNEAQ (reference sequence). CDR3 region: CASSSRDTEHSNEQFF. The CDR3 nucleotides read TGTGCCAGCAGCTCCCGGGACACCGAACATTCCAATGAGCAGTTCTTC.

The genes are TRBV10-3 and TRBJ2-5; 8 bases agree with TRBD2. The J segment lost 2 bases and the V segment lost 4 bases, leaving 6 bases of the junction unmatched. The germline CDR1 and CDR2 sequences are ENHRY and SYGVKD. The length of the CDR3 is 15 residues. The DNA for the CDR3 is TGTGCCATCAGTGGTGGACTAGCAATACAAGAGACCCAGTACTTC. It is translated as CAISGGLAIQETQYF.

This clonotype was counted a few times. The V and J genes are TRBV5-1 and TRBJ1-1; the D is unclear. Trimming left V 0 bases short and J 4 bases short, with 7 bases between. CDR1 and CDR2 (germline): SGHRS, YFSETQ. This CDR3 comprises 13 residues. CDR3 DNA: TGCGCCAGCAGCTTGGTTATGAGCACTGAAGCTTTCTTT. This translates into CASSLVMSTEAFF.

The table lists this clonotype with many counts. V and J are TRBV4-2 and TRBJ2-1; TRBD2 might be the D (5 bases). The V end was cut by 4 bases, the J end by 2 bases, with 9 bases between. The CDR3 is 14 residues long. Germline V CDR1 and CDR2: LGHNA, YNFKEQ. This CDR3 is CASSPLGTYNEQFF. CDR3 sequence (DNA): TGTGCCAGCAGCCCACTAGGTACCTACAATGAGCAGTTCTTC.